This section outlines one TCR beta chain sequence together with its context. This CDR3 comprises 13 residues. The germline V gene encodes CDR1 MDHEN and CDR2 SYDVKM. Trimming pared 2 bases from V and 3 bases from J, leaving 5 bases between. This specimen belongs to a study of shared clonotypes between healthy human individuals. The data were produced by immunoSEQ multiplex PCR, yet TCRdb's version contains in-frame clones alone and is incomplete. Of around 500,000 clones listed, around 85% are singletons. Sample: PBMCs. The chain has TRBV28 and TRBJ1-5, with D unresolved. This sequence was found in a woman aged 40 to 49 in good health. Some clones in this sample may be carry-over from other donors' samples. The CDR3 here is CASSLQINQPQHF. DNA for the CDR3: TGTGCCAGCAGTTTACAGATCAATCAGCCCCAGCATTTT.